Presented here are 9 T cell receptor beta chains from one specimen sequenced in a study of cytomegalovirus exposure and HLA in healthy donors. Primers for the PCR totalled 60 Vbeta and 13 Jbeta. TCRdb's copy holds only in-frame clones and misses some; the assay was immunoSEQ multiplex PCR. The sample contains 250,000 to 300,000 clones, about 93% of which appear only once. Sample: PBMCs. These receptors all stem from a girl aged 2 to 9 in good health and CMV-seronegative.

The rearrangement joins TRBV29-1 to TRBJ1-1; tentatively, D is TRBD1 (6 bases). Per germline, CDR1 SQVTM and CDR2 ANQGSEA. V was cut by 1 base and J by 4 bases, with 7 bases left in between. This CDR3 has 12 amino acids. The CDR3 DNA is TGCAGCGTTGAAGTCAGGGGCACTGAAGCTTTCTTT. Translating it yields CSVEVRGTEAFF.

This clone showed up just a few times. The chain combines TRBV18 with TRBJ2-6; D possibly corresponds to TRBD2 (6 bases). This CDR3 is built from 15 residues. Germline V lookup: CDR1 KGHSH, CDR2 LQKENI. V was cut by 4 bases and J by 0 bases, with 7 bases left in between. This CDR3 is CASSQDYSGANVLTF. CDR3 DNA: TGTGCCAGCTCACAGGACTACTCTGGGGCCAACGTCCTGACTTTC. The full variable domain, with the rest looked up from reference TRBV18 and TRBJ2-6, is NAGVMQNPRHLVRRRGQEARLRCSPMKGHSHVYWYRQLPEEGLKFMVYLQKENIIDESGMPKERFSAEFPKEGPSILRIQQVVRGDSAAYFCASSQDYSGANVLTFGAGSRLTVL.

This chain joins TRBV5-1 and TRBJ2-2; TRBD2 matches at 8 bases. The V gene's germline CDR1 is SGHRS and CDR2 YFSETQ. The CDR3 consists of 17 residues. Trimming cost V 3 bases and J 0 bases; bases outside gene matches: 7. The CDR3 DNA sequence: TGCGCCAGCAGCTCAAGCGTAGCGGGAACGAACACCGGGGAGCTGTTTTTT. Amino acids: CASSSSVAGTNTGELFF.

The rearrangement links TRBV29-1 to TRBJ2-2; perhaps TRBD2 as D (6 bases). This CDR3 is 15 amino acids long. Trimming removed 7 bases at V and 1 base at J, with 16 bases between. CDR1 and CDR2 from the germline V gene are SQVTM and ANQGSEA. CDR3 in amino acids: CSGSQGGVNTGELFF. CDR3 nucleotide sequence: TGCAGCGGGAGCCAAGGCGGGGTGAACACCGGGGAGCTGTTTTTT.

This clone was seen a few times. The chain joins TRBV10-2 to TRBJ1-1; D not certain. This CDR3 has 13 residues. The germline gives CDR1 WSHSY, CDR2 SAAADI. Trimming took 5 bases from V and 1 from J, leaving 8 bases between them. CDR3 in DNA: TGCGCCAGCAGTCGGGGTTCGAACACTGAAGCTTTCTTT. Protein: CASSRGSNTEAFF.

This clone showed up just once. This sequence joins TRBV30 and TRBJ1-2; D may be TRBD1 (5 bases). Germline values: CDR1 GTSNPN, CDR2 SVGIG (reference sequence). The CDR3 sequence is 14 residues long. With 0 bases removed from V and 7 bases from J, the gap between germline ends came to 15 bases. The CDR3: CAWSVQGQGGGYTF. Written as DNA, the CDR3 is TGTGCCTGGAGTGTACAAGGCCAGGGCGGTGGCTACACCTTC.

The gene calls are TRBV11-2 and TRBJ2-7; TRBD1 matches at 8 bases. The CDR3 length is 15 residues. Germline V gives CDR1 SGHAT, CDR2 FQNNGV. J gave up 4 bases and V 2 bases, and 7 bases lay outside the gene matches. The CDR3 DNA follows: TGTGCCAGCAGCTTATCCCCCCAGGGGGCTTACGAGCAGTACTTC. The encoded protein is CASSLSPQGAYEQYF.

V gene TRBV14 combines with J gene TRBJ1-2; tentatively, D is TRBD1 (5 bases). V lost 0 bases and J lost 0, with 5 bases in between. Germline V gene data show CDR1 as SGHDN and CDR2 as FVKESK. CDR3 length equals 14 residues. CDR3 protein: CASSQDRANYGYTF. For the CDR3, the DNA is TGTGCCAGCAGCCAAGACAGGGCTAACTATGGCTACACCTTC.

The rearrangement uses TRBV11-2 and TRBJ1-2, with 9 bases aligning to TRBD1. The CDR3 totals 16 residues. Looked up from germline, CDR1 is SGHAT and CDR2 is FQNNGV. With 5 bases clipped from V and 8 bases from J, the junction kept 15 bases outside the gene matches. The CDR3 loop reads CASSKPGQGPPGGYTF. The CDR3 coding sequence is TGTGCCAGCAGCAAGCCGGGACAGGGTCCCCCCGGGGGCTACACCTTC.